These 14 T cell receptor beta chains share one sample of origin, sequenced in a study of CD8+ T cells in alopecia areata. Treatment specified: oral pan-JAK inhibitor, 5-10 mg twice daily. RNA was isolated and reverse transcribed to cDNA, the sequencing template. Measured with immunoSEQ multiplex PCR; TCRdb has only the in-frame clones, and not every one. The data contain around 140,000 clones, around 87% of them seen just once; the ten biggest clones take up about 13%. The specimen comprised CD8+ T cells sorted from blood, sampled at week 4, from a patient treated with tofacitinib. Every receptor here comes from a human donor with alopecia areata.

This chain links TRBV6-6 with TRBJ2-5; D is perhaps TRBD1 (6 bases). This CDR3 contains 13 residues. The V gene's germline CDR1 is MNHNY and CDR2 SVGAGI (reference sequence). V was shortened by 11 bases and J by 3 bases, with 16 bases between the two germline ends. The CDR3 DNA reads as TGTGCCGGACAGTCCCCAGGGGAAGAGACCCAGTACTTC. Amino acid sequence: CAGQSPGEETQYF.

The chain links TRBV29-1 to TRBJ2-1; 10 nucleotides align to TRBD2. The V gene's germline CDR1 is SQVTM and CDR2 ANQGSEA. This CDR3 has 13 residues. Trimming at V came to 1 base and at J to 14 bases, leaving 8 bases not matched to a gene. The CDR3 DNA sequence: TGCAGCGTTGAAGCTCGGCTAGCGGGAGAGAAGTTCTTC. Amino acid sequence: CSVEARLAGEKFF.

The rearrangement uses TRBV5-6 and TRBJ1-2; 12 bases line up with TRBD1. The CDR3 consists of 15 residues. CDR1 and CDR2 from the germline V gene are SGHDT and YYEEEE. The junction had 7 bases not matched to a gene; V was cut back by 4 bases and J by 6 bases. Here the CDR3 DNA reads TGTGCCAGCAGCAAACCGGGACAGGGGGCTGATGGCTACACCTTC. It is translated as CASSKPGQGADGYTF.

This clone was recorded a few times. This chain uses TRBV14 with TRBJ2-1; possibly TRBD2 for D (6 bases). The CDR3 extends over 15 amino acids. Germline assignment: CDR1 SGHDN and CDR2 FVKESK. Deletions cut 4 bases from V and 4 bases from J, with 14 bases between. CDR3 residues: CASSPRWEEYNEQFF. CDR3 nucleotide sequence: TGTGCCAGCAGCCCTAGGTGGGAGGAATACAATGAGCAGTTCTTC.

This chain links TRBV4-2 with TRBJ2-7; D is unresolved. The germline gives CDR1 LGHNA, CDR2 YNFKEQ. Between the trimmed V and J ends, which lost 4 bases and 3 bases, there was a span of 7 bases. The CDR3 contains 12 residues. The CDR3, as DNA: TGTGCCAGCAGCCCTTTGGGCTACGAGCAGTACTTC. Amino acids: CASSPLGYEQYF.

This clone showed up just once. The V and J genes are TRBV27 and TRBJ1-5; no clear D gene. Trimming removed 3 bases from V and 1 base from J, with 7 bases in between. The CDR3 runs to 14 residues. The germline gives CDR1 MNHEY, CDR2 SMNVEV (reference sequence). The CDR3 DNA reads as TGTGCCAGCAGTTTGTCCGTGAGCAATCAGCCCCAGCATTTT. Translated, it gives CASSLSVSNQPQHF.

V usage is TRBV29-1 and J usage is TRBJ2-7; D is ambiguous. Trimming cost V 0 bases and J 6 bases, with 15 bases left between them. This CDR3 is 14 amino acids long. Germline CDR1 SQVTM, CDR2 ANQGSEA. CDR3 protein: CSVEDLGKTAEQYF. CDR3 in DNA: TGCAGCGTTGAAGATCTTGGCAAAACCGCCGAGCAGTACTTC.

V gene TRBV7-9 combines with J gene TRBJ2-1, with a possible D match to TRBD2 (5 bases). CDR1 is SEHNR and CDR2 is FQNEAQ in the germline V gene (reference sequence). V dropped 4 bases and J dropped 9 bases, with 10 bases sitting between them. The CDR3 spans 12 residues. Written as DNA, the CDR3 is TGTGCCAGCAGCTCCCTGGCGGGTGAGCAGTTCTTC. This codes for CASSSLAGEQFF.

V and J are TRBV4-1 and TRBJ2-7; 8 positions match TRBD1. Germline lookup yields CDR1 MGHRA and CDR2 YSYEKL. The CDR3 consists of 17 residues. V shed 3 bases, J shed 4 bases, and the junction held 14 bases outside the gene matches. The CDR3: CASSQDPTGTGLYEQYF. CDR3 sequence (DNA): TGCGCCAGCAGCCAGGATCCAACCGGGACAGGACTTTACGAGCAGTACTTC.

The chain joins TRBV19 to TRBJ1-1, with TRBD1 matching 9 bases. The ends lost 4 bases at V and 5 bases at J; junction bases unmatched: 8. Germline V CDR1 and CDR2: LNHDA, SQIVND (reference sequence). The CDR3 has 15 residues. CDR3 protein: CASSTNAGTGTEAFF. The DNA of the CDR3 is TGTGCCAGTAGTACGAACGCCGGGACAGGGACTGAAGCTTTCTTT.

V and J are TRBV29-1 and TRBJ2-5; possible D gene TRBD2, 5 bases. From germline, CDR1 is SQVTM and CDR2 ANQGSEA. This CDR3 is 13 amino acids long. The V end lost 1 base, the J end lost 4 bases, and 10 bases lay between the germline ends. Here the CDR3 reads CSVEVTLAETQYF. The CDR3, as DNA: TGCAGCGTTGAAGTGACCCTAGCAGAGACCCAGTACTTC.

J is TRBJ1-5 and V is TRBV6-5; 9 bases are shared with TRBD1. V shed 4 bases and J 6 bases; nucleotides not matched to a gene: 7. The CDR3 length is 15 residues. Germline V gene sequence: CDR1 MNHEY, CDR2 SVGAGI. In nucleotides, the CDR3 is TGTGCCAGCAGTTCTTCCGGACAGGGGATTCAGCCCCAGCATTTT. Translation gives CASSSSGQGIQPQHF.

The chain carries TRBV9 and TRBJ2-7; D may be TRBD2 (5 bases). V was trimmed by 0 bases and J by 2 bases, leaving 15 bases between them. The germline V gene has CDR1 SGDLS and CDR2 YYNGEE. CDR3 length: 16 residues. The CDR3 DNA reads as TGTGCCAGCAGCGTAGGGTCCACCGGGGAAACCTACGAGCAGTACTTC. Encoded protein: CASSVGSTGETYEQYF.

This clone is a singleton in its sample. The chain carries TRBV27 and TRBJ1-2; TRBD1 matches at 7 bases. V shed 6 bases and J 8 bases; nucleotides not matched to a gene: 9. Germline-derived CDR1 and CDR2 are MNHEY and SMNVEV (reference sequence). CDR3 size: 13 residues. The CDR3 bases are TGTGCCAGCAGCCTCCGACAGGGAAGAGGCTACACCTTC. Translating it yields CASSLRQGRGYTF.